The entry below gives a single T cell receptor beta chain sequence along with its context. Its cognate antigen is unknown. This CDR3 has 16 residues. V lost 5 bases and J 5 bases, leaving 21 bases between the germline ends. The germline V gene encodes CDR1 SGHTA and CDR2 FQGTGA. The data were obtained in a study of cytomegalovirus exposure and HLA in healthy donors. TCRdb's copy holds only in-frame clones and misses some; the assay was immunoSEQ multiplex PCR. The repertoire holds some 140,000 clones, 89% seen once, with about 10% in the top ten. Whole-study results and caveats: Cytomegalovirus association was assigned to over 150 TCR beta chains.

This TCR derives from a young woman in good health and CMV-seropositive. The sequenced sample was PBMCs. V usage is TRBV7-3 and J usage is TRBJ2-5, with a possible D match to TRBD1 (7 bases). In DNA, the CDR3 is TGTGCCAGCAGCCTCCAAGGAGGGGGCAATTGGGAGACCCAGTACTTC. This translates into CASSLQGGGNWETQYF.